One sample yielded the 15 T cell receptor beta chains listed below, sequenced in a study of beta chain features in type 1 diabetes. Study-wide results and caveats: In every one of the four CD4+ subsets, TCRB CDR3s were moderately but significantly shorter in Type 1 diabetes patients.

cDNA synthesis used the whole RNA isolate, giving expressed TCRB sequences. Measured with immunoSEQ multiplex PCR; TCRdb has only the in-frame clones, and not every one. This table has more than 300,000 clones, around a tenth appearing once. No antigen has been assigned to these receptors. The material sequenced was central memory CD4+ T cells from blood. The receptors were sampled from a man under 40 with type 1 diabetes.

This clone occurred a few times. The CDR3 sequence: CASSLVAGNTEAFF. DNA of the CDR3: TGTGCCAGCAGCTTAGTCGCAGGGAACACTGAAGCTTTCTTT. The chain links TRBV7-8 to TRBJ1-1; no definite D call. Germline V gives CDR1 SGHVS, CDR2 FQNEAQ. Trimming took off 1 base at V and 1 base at J, with 7 bases between the two ends. This CDR3 region has 14 residues.

Only a few counts were recorded for this clone. The genes are TRBV5-1 and TRBJ2-5, with D perhaps TRBD2 (5 bases). V lost 0 bases and J 0 bases, leaving 9 bases between the germline ends. Germline V CDR1 and CDR2: SGHRS, YFSETQ. The CDR3 sequence is 15 residues long. The DNA for the CDR3 is TGCGCCAGCAGCTTGGGTTTCGGGGACCAAGAGACCCAGTACTTC. Amino acids: CASSLGFGDQETQYF.

This clone was counted only a few times. This chain uses TRBV6-5 with TRBJ2-7; 7 bases fit TRBD2. V shed 6 bases and J 5 bases; nucleotides not matched to a gene: 10. The CDR3 covers 14 residues. Germline V gene data show CDR1 as MNHEY and CDR2 as SVGAGI. This CDR3 is CASSYLGGTDEQYF. Written as DNA, the CDR3 is TGTGCCAGCAGCTACCTCGGGGGGACCGACGAGCAGTACTTC.

The sample holds one count of this clone. The chain employs TRBV19 and TRBJ2-2; D is unresolved. The CDR3 loop spans 15 amino acids. Germline V lookup: CDR1 LNHDA, CDR2 SQIVND (reference sequence). The CDR3 loop is CASSTPYRNTGELFF. The CDR3 nucleotides read TGTGCTTCATCCACCCCTTACAGGAACACCGGGGAGCTGTTTTTT. Combining the CDR3 with reference TRBV19 and TRBJ2-2 gives the whole variable domain DGGITQSPKYLFRKEGQNVTLSCEQNLNHDAMYWYRQDPGQGLRLIYYSQIVNDFQKGDIAEGYSVSREKKESFPLTVTSAQKNPTAFYLCASSTPYRNTGELFFGEGSRLTVL.

This clone was seen repeatedly, ten times or more. The gene calls are TRBV14 and TRBJ2-2, with TRBD1 identical over 7 bases. The V gene's germline CDR1 is SGHDN and CDR2 FVKESK. The trim removed 2 bases at V and 2 bases at J, leaving 8 bases unmatched. This CDR3 spans 17 amino acids. The CDR3 reads CASSQPGTVTNTGELFF. CDR3 sequence (DNA): TGTGCCAGCAGCCAACCGGGGACAGTTACTAACACCGGGGAGCTGTTTTTT.

This clone was seen repeatedly, ten times or more. The V and J genes are TRBV7-8 and TRBJ1-3, with D unclear. This CDR3 contains 14 residues. Germline V lookup: CDR1 SGHVS, CDR2 FQNEAQ. V was pared by 3 bases and J by 0 bases, with 6 bases between. CDR3 amino acids: CASSFGISGNTIYF. Written as DNA, the CDR3 is TGTGCCAGCAGCTTCGGGATCTCTGGAAACACCATATATTTT.

CDR3 in amino acids: CASSQGQAYGYTF. The CDR3 nucleotides are TGTGCCAGCAGCCAGGGACAGGCCTATGGCTACACCTTC. The chain has TRBV9 and TRBJ1-2; TRBD1 matches at 8 bases. This CDR3 region has 13 residues. Per the germline V gene, CDR1 is SGDLS and CDR2 is YYNGEE. J gave up 4 bases and V 4 bases, and 3 bases lay outside the gene matches.

The V call is TRBV28, the J call TRBJ1-5; D perhaps matches TRBD1 (6 bases). V lost 7 bases and J 4 bases, leaving 17 bases between the germline ends. The CDR3 contains 15 residues. Germline CDR1 MDHEN, CDR2 SYDVKM. CDR3 sequence reads: CASTTRGEGNQPQHF. The CDR3 DNA sequence: TGTGCCAGCACCACTAGGGGGGAAGGGAATCAGCCCCAGCATTTT.

This clone turned up a few times. J is TRBJ2-7 and V is TRBV28, with a possible D match to TRBD2 (7 bases). The CDR3 is 16 amino acids. Germline V gene sequence: CDR1 MDHEN, CDR2 SYDVKM. The germline V and J ends were trimmed by 7 bases and 5 bases, with 24 bases remaining between them. CDR3 DNA: TGTGCCAGCATCCCCAGCCGAGGGGGGGCTTTCGACGAGCAGTACTTC. It codes for CASIPSRGGAFDEQYF.

This clone came up a few times. CDR3 bases: TGTGCCAGCTCACCACCGTTTGCAGGGGAACAAGAGACCCAGTACTTC. Protein sequence: CASSPPFAGEQETQYF. The chain carries TRBV18 and TRBJ2-5; a possible D gene is TRBD1 (6 bases). Trimming pared 0 bases from V and 2 bases from J, leaving 13 bases between. The CDR3 is made up of 16 amino acids. CDR1 is KGHSH, CDR2 LQKENI, per germline.

This clone was observed at least ten times. This chain connects TRBV5-1 to TRBJ2-5; D not certain. The V gene's germline CDR1 is SGHRS and CDR2 YFSETQ. The CDR3 is made up of 13 amino acids. Trimming shortened V by 6 bases and J by 5 bases, and 14 bases separated the two germline ends. Here the CDR3 reads CASTLGMGETQYF. CDR3 bases: TGCGCCAGCACGCTGGGTATGGGGGAGACCCAGTACTTC.

V usage is TRBV6-1 and J usage is TRBJ2-2, with unresolved D. This CDR3 has 13 residues. The germline gives CDR1 MNHNS, CDR2 SASEGT. V was shortened by 6 bases and J by 6 bases, with 11 bases between the two germline ends. The CDR3 DNA reads as TGTGCCAGCAGCTCAGACATGCCCGGGGAGCTGTTTTTT. Amino acids: CASSSDMPGELFF.

The J gene is TRBJ1-2, the V gene TRBV4-2, with 7 bases matching TRBD1. This CDR3 contains 14 residues. V dropped 5 bases and J dropped 4; count of bases not matched to a gene: 7. In germline, CDR1 is LGHNA, CDR2 YNFKEQ. The CDR3: CASSLEDRSYGYTF. The CDR3 coding sequence is TGTGCCAGCAGCTTGGAGGACAGGTCCTATGGCTACACCTTC.

The rearrangement uses TRBV6-5 and TRBJ2-2; 12 bases fit TRBD1. The CDR3 loop spans 16 amino acids. Germline loops: CDR1 MNHEY, CDR2 SVGAGI. J gave up 7 bases and V 4 bases, and 7 bases lay outside the gene matches. The CDR3 loop reads CASSSTGTGGVGELFF. The CDR3 region has the DNA TGTGCCAGCAGTTCGACCGGGACAGGGGGCGTCGGGGAGCTGTTTTTT.

As DNA, the CDR3 is TGTGCCAGTAGTATACGTAGGGACACTGAAGCTTTCTTT. Protein product: CASSIRRDTEAFF. V is TRBV19 and J is TRBJ1-1; D unresolved. Germline V CDR1 and CDR2: LNHDA, SQIVND (reference sequence). Trimming stripped 2 bases from V and 3 bases from J, with 7 bases between. The CDR3 covers 13 residues. Based on the CDR3 plus reference TRBV19 and TRBJ1-1, the full variable domain is DGGITQSPKYLFRKEGQNVTLSCEQNLNHDAMYWYRQDPGQGLRLIYYSQIVNDFQKGDIAEGYSVSREKKESFPLTVTSAQKNPTAFYLCASSIRRDTEAFFGQGTRLTVV.